This T cell receptor beta chain stems from a study of cytomegalovirus exposure and HLA in healthy donors. Notes on the study in general: When analyzed later, a missense DCLRE1C variant was found to be linked to TCR beta V- and J-gene trimming. For most TCR beta V segments, an earlier analysis put the productive rate at about 87% or about 30% of the time.

With 60 Vbeta and 13 Jbeta primers, the PCR was carried out. Here immunoSEQ multiplex PCR was the method, and the copy in TCRdb shows in-frame clones only, minus some. The profile shows about 84,000 clones, 85% to 90% of them singletons. CDR3 length equals 14 residues. Per the germline V gene, CDR1 is KGHSH and CDR2 is LQKENI. V gave up 2 bases and J gave up 5 bases, with 12 bases separating them. Notes on this clone: What it binds is not known.

Material for sequencing was PBMCs. This chain connects TRBV18 to TRBJ2-5; D perhaps matches TRBD1 (5 bases). The receptor's source is a man aged 18 to 29 in good health and CMV-seronegative. CDR3 loop: CASSPGAVSETQYF. The CDR3 coding sequence is TGTGCCAGCTCACCAGGGGCTGTAAGTGAGACCCAGTACTTC.